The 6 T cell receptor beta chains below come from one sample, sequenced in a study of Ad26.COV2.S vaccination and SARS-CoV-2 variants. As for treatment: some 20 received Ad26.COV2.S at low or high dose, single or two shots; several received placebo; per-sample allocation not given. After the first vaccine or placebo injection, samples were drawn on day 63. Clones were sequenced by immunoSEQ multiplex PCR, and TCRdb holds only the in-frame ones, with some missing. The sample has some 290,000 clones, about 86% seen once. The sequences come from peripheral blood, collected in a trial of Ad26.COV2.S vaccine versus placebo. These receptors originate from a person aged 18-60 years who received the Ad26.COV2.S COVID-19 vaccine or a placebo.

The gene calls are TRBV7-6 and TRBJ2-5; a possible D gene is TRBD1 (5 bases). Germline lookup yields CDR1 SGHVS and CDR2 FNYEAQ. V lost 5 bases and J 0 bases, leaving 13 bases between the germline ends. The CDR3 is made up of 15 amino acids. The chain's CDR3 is CASSPSTGHQETQYF. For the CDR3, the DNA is TGTGCCAGCAGCCCTAGTACAGGTCACCAAGAGACCCAGTACTTC.

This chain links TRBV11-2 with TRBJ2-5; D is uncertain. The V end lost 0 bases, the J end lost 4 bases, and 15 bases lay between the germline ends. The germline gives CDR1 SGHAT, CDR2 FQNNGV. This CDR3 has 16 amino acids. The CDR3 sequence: CASSLEGIIIGETQYF. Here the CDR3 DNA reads TGTGCCAGCAGCTTAGAGGGCATTATAATTGGAGAGACCCAGTACTTC.

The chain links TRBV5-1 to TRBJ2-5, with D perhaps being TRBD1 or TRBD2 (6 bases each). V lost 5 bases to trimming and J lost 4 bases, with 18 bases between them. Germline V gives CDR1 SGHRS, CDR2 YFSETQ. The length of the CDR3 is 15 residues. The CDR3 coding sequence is TGCGCCAGCAGGGCCGGGGGCGAACGGGGAGAGACCCAGTACTTC. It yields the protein CASRAGGERGETQYF.

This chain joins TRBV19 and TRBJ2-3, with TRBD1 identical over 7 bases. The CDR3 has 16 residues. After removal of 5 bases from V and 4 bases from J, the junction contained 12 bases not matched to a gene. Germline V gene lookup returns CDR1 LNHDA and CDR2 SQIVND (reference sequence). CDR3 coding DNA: TGTGCCAGTAGTCCTTTCCCCACAGGGGCGGCAGATACGCAGTATTTT. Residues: CASSPFPTGAADTQYF.

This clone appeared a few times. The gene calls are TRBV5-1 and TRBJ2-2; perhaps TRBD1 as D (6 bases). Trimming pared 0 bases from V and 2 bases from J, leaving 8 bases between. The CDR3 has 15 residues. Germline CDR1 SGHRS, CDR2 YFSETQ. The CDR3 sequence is CASSLAQGNTGELFF. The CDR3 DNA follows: TGCGCCAGCAGCTTGGCACAGGGTAACACCGGGGAGCTGTTTTTT.

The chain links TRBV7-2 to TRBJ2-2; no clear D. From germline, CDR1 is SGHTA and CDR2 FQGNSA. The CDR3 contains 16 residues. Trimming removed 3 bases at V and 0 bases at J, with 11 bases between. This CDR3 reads CASSFHGPANTGELFF. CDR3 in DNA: TGTGCCAGCAGCTTTCACGGACCTGCGAACACCGGGGAGCTGTTTTTT.